Shown below are 2 T cell receptor beta chains from a single sample sequenced in a study of T cell responses to AZD1222 COVID-19 vaccine. Libraries were prepared by immunoSEQ multiplex PCR; TCRdb keeps only in-frame clonotypes and omits some of them. Found here are 120,000 to 150,000 clones, 75% to 90% of them singletons; the top ten hold about 3.8%. The material sequenced was peripheral blood, taken on day 0 of MenACWY control vaccination. These TCRs come from an adult in good health.

This rearrangement joins TRBV5-4 to TRBJ1-1, with D hard to call. From germline, CDR1 is SGHNT and CDR2 YYREEE (reference sequence). V was trimmed by 0 bases and J by 1 base, leaving 7 bases between them. The CDR3 sequence is 14 residues long. The CDR3 nucleotides read TGTGCCAGCAGCTTGGCTCTACAGAACACTGAAGCTTTCTTT. It yields the protein CASSLALQNTEAFF.

The chain combines TRBV14 with TRBJ2-2; tentatively, D is TRBD1 (6 bases). CDR1 and CDR2 (germline): SGHDN, FVKESK. Trimming cost V 0 bases and J 10 bases, with 18 bases left between them. CDR3 length: 16 amino acids. The CDR3 DNA reads TGTGCCAGCAGCCAAGATCAGGGAGCAGGGGCACAGGAGCTGTTTTTT. This translates into CASSQDQGAGAQELFF.